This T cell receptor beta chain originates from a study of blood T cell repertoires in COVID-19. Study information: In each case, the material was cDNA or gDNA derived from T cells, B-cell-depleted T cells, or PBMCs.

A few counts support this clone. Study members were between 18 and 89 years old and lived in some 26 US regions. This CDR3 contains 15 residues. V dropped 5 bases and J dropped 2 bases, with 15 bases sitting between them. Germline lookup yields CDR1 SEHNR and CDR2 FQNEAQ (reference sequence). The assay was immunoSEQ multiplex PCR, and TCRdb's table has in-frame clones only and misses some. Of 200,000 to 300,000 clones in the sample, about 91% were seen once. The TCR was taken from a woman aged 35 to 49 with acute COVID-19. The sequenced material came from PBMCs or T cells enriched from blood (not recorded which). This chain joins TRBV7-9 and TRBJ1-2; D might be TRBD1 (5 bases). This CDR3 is CASSPSGMWNYGYTF. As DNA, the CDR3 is TGTGCCAGCAGCCCCTCAGGGATGTGGAACTATGGCTACACCTTC. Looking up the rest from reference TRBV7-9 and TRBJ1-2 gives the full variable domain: DTGVSQNPRHKITKRGQNVTFRCDPISEHNRLYWYRQTLGQGPEFLTYFQNEAQLEKSRLLSDRFSAERPKGSFSTLEIQRTEQGDSAMYLCASSPSGMWNYGYTFGSGTRLTVV.